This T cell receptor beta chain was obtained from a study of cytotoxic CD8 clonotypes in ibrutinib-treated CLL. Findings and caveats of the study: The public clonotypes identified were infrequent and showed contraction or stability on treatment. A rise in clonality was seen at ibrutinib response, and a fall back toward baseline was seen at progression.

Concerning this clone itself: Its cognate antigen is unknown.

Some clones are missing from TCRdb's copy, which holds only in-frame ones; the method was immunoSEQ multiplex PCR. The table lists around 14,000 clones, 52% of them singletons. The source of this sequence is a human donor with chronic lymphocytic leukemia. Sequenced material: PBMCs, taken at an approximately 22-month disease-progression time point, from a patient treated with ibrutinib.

The CDR3 DNA follows: TGTGCCAGCAGTTTATATTGGGGCAGAACTAATGAAAAACTGTTTTTT. Protein: CASSLYWGRTNEKLFF. The chain combines TRBV27 with TRBJ1-4; D is possibly TRBD1 (5 bases). Germline-derived CDR1 and CDR2 are MNHEY and SMNVEV (reference sequence). The CDR3 covers 16 residues. Between the trimmed V and J ends, which lost 1 base and 1 base, there was a span of 10 bases.